This T cell receptor beta chain was sequenced for a study of blood T cells in healthy people across ages. There are 13 residues in the CDR3. Germline lookup yields CDR1 SGDLS and CDR2 YYNGEE. V shed 5 bases, J shed 8 bases, and the junction held 6 bases outside the gene matches. This clonotype was seen a handful of times. A second PCR, run for about 7 to 12 cycles, used a sample-barcoded 5' primer plus a J-beta primer mix. TCRdb reprocessed the 5' RACE reads with MiXCR, giving one entry per CDR3 protein. The sample has hundreds of thousands of distinct CDR3 sequences, 24% seen once. These sequences were also reported in another study, on T cells of mothers and their children.

This receptor was identified in a boy aged 5 to 17 in good health. This chain links TRBV9 with TRBJ1-4; 7 positions match TRBD1. Sequencing input: blood. The CDR3, as DNA: TGTGCCAGCAGTCTTGACAGGGCCGAAAAACTGTTTTTT. Amino acids: CASSLDRAEKLFF.